This T cell receptor (beta chain) was sequenced in a study of shared clonotypes between healthy human individuals. General study points: Collection of samples was limited to blood; tissue repertoires likely differ.

Researchers divided each subset's genomic DNA evenly across several immunoSEQ plates. Sequenced by immunoSEQ multiplex PCR; TCRdb stores in-frame clones only, minus some. This table has about 680,000 clones, 73% appearing once. Regarding this clone: The target antigen is unknown. This sample also contains other DNA sequences that code for the same CDR3.

The sequencing input was memory CD4+ T cells sorted from blood. Described subset: CD45RA-negative fraction. This TCR was recovered from a woman aged 25 to 45 in good health.

The CDR3 DNA is TGCGCCAGCAGCACGGGGACAGGGGGCACTGAAGCTTTCTTT. It is translated as CASSTGTGGTEAFF. The chain carries TRBV5-1 and TRBJ1-1; 11 bases are a match to TRBD1. The CDR3 extends over 14 amino acids. The junction had 3 bases not matched to a gene; V was cut back by 4 bases and J by 4 bases. The germline V gene encodes CDR1 SGHRS and CDR2 YFSETQ.